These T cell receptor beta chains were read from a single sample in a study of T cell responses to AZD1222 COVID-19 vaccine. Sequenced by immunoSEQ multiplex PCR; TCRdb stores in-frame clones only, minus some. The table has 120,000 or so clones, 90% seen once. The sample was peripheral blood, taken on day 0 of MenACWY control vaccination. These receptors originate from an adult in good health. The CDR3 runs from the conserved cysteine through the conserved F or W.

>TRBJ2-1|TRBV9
CASSVDGSYNEQFF
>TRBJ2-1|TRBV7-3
CASSDLPTWTVNEQFF
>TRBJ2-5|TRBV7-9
CASSLRGSSGGYQETQYF
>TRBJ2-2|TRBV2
CASKYSPNTGELFF
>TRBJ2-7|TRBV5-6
CASSYTGTAVYEQYF
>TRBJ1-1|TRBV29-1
CSVLGQGGTEAFF
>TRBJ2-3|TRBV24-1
CATSTKREVTDTQYF
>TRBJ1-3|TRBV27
CASSLGQGLGGNTIYF
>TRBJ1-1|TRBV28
CASSSSTAPEAFF
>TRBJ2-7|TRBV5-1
CASSRGQGDEQYF
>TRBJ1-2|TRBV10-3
CAISEGFYGYTF
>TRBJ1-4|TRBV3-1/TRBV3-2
CASSQSGGTAATNEKLFF
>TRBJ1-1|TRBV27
CASSLGPNTEAFF
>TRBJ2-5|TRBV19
CASSIGGLGETQYF
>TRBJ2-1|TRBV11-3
CASSLPGTSNEQFF
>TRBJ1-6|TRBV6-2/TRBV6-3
CASSYSPAGLAYNSPLHF
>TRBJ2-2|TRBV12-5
CASTGGWTGELFF
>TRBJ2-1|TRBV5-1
CASSMDSGTGNEQFF
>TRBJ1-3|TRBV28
CASRIPSGNTIYF
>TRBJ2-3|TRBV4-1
CASSQGTSRYTDTQYF
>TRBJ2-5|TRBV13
CASSPGTGDETQYF
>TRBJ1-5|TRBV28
CASRSPAGLSNQPQHF
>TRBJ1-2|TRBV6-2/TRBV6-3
CASSPIYGSFYGYTF
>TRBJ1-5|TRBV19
CASIGNRGRNQPQHF
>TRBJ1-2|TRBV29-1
CSVVSAVNYGYTF
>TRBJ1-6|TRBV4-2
CASSQATANNSPLHF
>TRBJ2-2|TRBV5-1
CASTRTSGNTGELFF
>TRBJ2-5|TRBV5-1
CASSLQGPETQYF
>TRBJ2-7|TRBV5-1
CASSLEPASVGEQYF
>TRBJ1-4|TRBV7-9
CASSYPTGTNEKLFF
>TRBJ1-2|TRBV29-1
CSVDLAGEDYGYTF
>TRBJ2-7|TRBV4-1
CASSLVRASEQYF
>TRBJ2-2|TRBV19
CASSRRPGQGFTGELFF
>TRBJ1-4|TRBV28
CASSPADITEKLFF
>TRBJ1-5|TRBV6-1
CASSEGRTIQPQHF
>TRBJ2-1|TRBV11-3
CASSLVGAGYNEQFF
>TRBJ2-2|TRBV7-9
CASTTTGGLGGELFF
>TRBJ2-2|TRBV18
CASSPEQGLATGELFF
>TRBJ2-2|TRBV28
CASSSPARDRARTGELFF
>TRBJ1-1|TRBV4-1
CASSQDGTRVFANTEAFF
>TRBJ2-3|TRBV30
CAWSATGTGVVYF
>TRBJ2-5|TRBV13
CASSLGQGVGETQYF